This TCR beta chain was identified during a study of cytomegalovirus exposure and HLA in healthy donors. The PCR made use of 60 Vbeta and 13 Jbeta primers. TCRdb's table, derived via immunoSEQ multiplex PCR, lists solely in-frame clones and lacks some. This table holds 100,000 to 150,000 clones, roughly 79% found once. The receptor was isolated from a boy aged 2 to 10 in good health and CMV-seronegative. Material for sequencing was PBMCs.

This chain's CDR3 is CASRWGDYGYTF. The CDR3 DNA reads TGTGCCAGCAGGTGGGGAGACTATGGCTACACCTTC. The chain recombines TRBV27 with TRBJ1-2, with D unresolved. Looked up from germline, CDR1 is MNHEY and CDR2 is SMNVEV (reference sequence). Trimming cost V 6 bases and J 3 bases, with 8 bases left between them. The CDR3 is 12 amino acids.